This entry lists 2 T cell receptor beta chains sequenced from one sample in a study of Ad26.COV2.S vaccination and SARS-CoV-2 variants. TCRdb keeps only in-frame clones here, not all; method: immunoSEQ multiplex PCR. This sample has 350,000 to 500,000 clones, with 90% found just once. Treatment described: roughly 19 received Ad26.COV2.S at low or high dose, single or two shots; several received placebo; per-sample allocation not given. Sampling was done on day 63 after the first vaccine or placebo injection. The sample here was peripheral blood, taken in a trial of Ad26.COV2.S vaccine versus placebo. These receptor sequences come from a person between 18 and 59 years old who received the Ad26.COV2.S COVID-19 vaccine or a placebo.

The rearrangement links TRBV7-2 to TRBJ1-2; 10 bases are shared with TRBD1. The junction had 1 base not matched to a gene; V was cut back by 4 bases and J by 2 bases. The CDR3 is 14 residues long. Germline values: CDR1 SGHTA, CDR2 FQGNSA. The CDR3 sequence is CASSSTGGNYGYTF. As DNA, the CDR3 is TGTGCCAGCAGCTCGACAGGGGGCAACTATGGCTACACCTTC.

This clone was found once. The chain employs TRBV7-9 and TRBJ2-7, with D possibly TRBD1 on 6 matching bases. Trimming removed 1 base at V and 5 bases at J, with 15 bases between. The CDR3 extends over 15 amino acids. Germline-derived CDR1 and CDR2 are SEHNR and FQNEAQ (reference sequence). Written as DNA, the CDR3 is TGTGCCAGCAGCTTAGGGCGGGCAGGGGCAGACGAGCAGTACTTC. This encodes CASSLGRAGADEQYF.